The entry below describes one TCR beta chain. The data derive from a study of blood T cell repertoires in COVID-19. Study-wide background: Researchers got acute and convalescent COVID-19 samples from the United States, Italy and Spain. T cells, B-cell-depleted T cells, or PBMCs supplied cDNA or gDNA.

The CDR3 sequence is 15 residues long. The V gene lost 5 bases and the J gene lost 0 bases, with 13 bases spanning the gap. CDR1 and CDR2 (germline): SEHNR, FQNEAQ (reference sequence). Authors' data handling: Scientists estimated how many nucleated cells there were by amplifying reference gene primers. Produced via immunoSEQ multiplex PCR; TCRdb's table is partial and in-frame only. V, J and clone size were drawn from that table, and D and trimming were deduced from the DNA. The sample has a few hundred thousand clones, 85% to 90% seen once. The sequencing input was peripheral blood. The V gene is TRBV7-9, the J gene TRBJ1-1; possible D gene TRBD1, 6 bases. The sequence derives from a woman aged 40 to 49 who had recovered from COVID-19. Here the CDR3 reads CASSTLQGLNTEAFF. CDR3 DNA: TGTGCCAGCAGCACCCTACAGGGATTGAACACTGAAGCTTTCTTT. The whole variable domain, filled in from reference TRBV7-9 and TRBJ1-1, reads DTGVSQNPRHKITKRGQNVTFRCDPISEHNRLYWYRQTLGQGPEFLTYFQNEAQLEKSRLLSDRFSAERPKGSFSTLEIQRTEQGDSAMYLCASSTLQGLNTEAFFGQGTRLTVV.